This T cell receptor beta chain was sequenced during a study of T-cell reconstitution after alpha-beta-depleted transplantation in children. This clonotype was observed a handful of times. Germline trimming cut 2 bases from V and 3 bases from J; bases unmatched to any gene: 8. The CDR3 length is 17 residues. Looked up from germline, CDR1 is SGDLS and CDR2 is YYNGEE. Construction of the TCRbeta library involved unique molecular identifiers. From the PCR reads, TCRdb called clonotypes with MiXCR, one entry per CDR3 protein. The table lists 300,000 or so distinct CDR3 sequences, roughly 25% of them singletons.

Sequenced here: PBMCs, mostly from graft donor cells, sampled 180 days after TCRalphabeta/CD19-depleted stem cell transplant. The TCR was taken from a male patient younger than 18 who had a stem cell transplant for acute lymphoblastic leukemia, so the T cells may come from the graft donor. V and J are TRBV9 and TRBJ2-3; 11 bases map to TRBD2. The CDR3 spells CASSVNSGRGKTDTQYF. The CDR3 DNA is TGTGCCAGCAGCGTGAATAGCGGGAGGGGAAAGACAGATACGCAGTATTTT.